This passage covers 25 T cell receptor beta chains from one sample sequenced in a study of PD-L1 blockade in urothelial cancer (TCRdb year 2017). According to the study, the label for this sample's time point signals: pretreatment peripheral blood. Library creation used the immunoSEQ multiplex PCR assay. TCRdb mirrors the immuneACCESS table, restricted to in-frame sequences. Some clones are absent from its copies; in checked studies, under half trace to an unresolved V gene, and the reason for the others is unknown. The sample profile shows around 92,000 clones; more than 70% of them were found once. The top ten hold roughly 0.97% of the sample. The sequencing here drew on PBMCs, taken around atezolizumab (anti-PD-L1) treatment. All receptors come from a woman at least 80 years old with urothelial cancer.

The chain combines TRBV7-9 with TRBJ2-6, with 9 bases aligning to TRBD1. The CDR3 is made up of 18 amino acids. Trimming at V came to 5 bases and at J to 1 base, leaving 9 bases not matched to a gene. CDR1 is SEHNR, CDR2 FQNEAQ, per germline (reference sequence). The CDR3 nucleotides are TGTGCCAGCAGCCCAAGGACAGGGGAAGGGTCTGGGGCCAACGTCCTGACTTTC. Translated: CASSPRTGEGSGANVLTF.

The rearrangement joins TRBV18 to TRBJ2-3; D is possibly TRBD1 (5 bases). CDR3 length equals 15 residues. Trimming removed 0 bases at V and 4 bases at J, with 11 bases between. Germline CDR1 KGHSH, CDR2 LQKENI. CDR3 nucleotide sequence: TGTGCCAGCTCACCACCGAAGGGGTTCTCAGATACGCAGTATTTT. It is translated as CASSPPKGFSDTQYF.

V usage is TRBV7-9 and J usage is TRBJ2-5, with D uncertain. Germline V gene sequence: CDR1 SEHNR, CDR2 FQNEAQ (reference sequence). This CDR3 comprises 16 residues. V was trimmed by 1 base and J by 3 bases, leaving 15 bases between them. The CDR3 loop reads CASSLDFSAEKETQYF. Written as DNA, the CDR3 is TGTGCCAGCAGCTTAGATTTCTCCGCGGAGAAAGAGACCCAGTACTTC.

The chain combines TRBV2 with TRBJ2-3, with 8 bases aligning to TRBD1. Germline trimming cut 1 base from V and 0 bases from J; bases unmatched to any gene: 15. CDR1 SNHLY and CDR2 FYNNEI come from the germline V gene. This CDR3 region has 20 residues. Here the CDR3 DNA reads TGTGCCAGCAGTGAAGATCAGGGGGCTGGGGTGCCGGAGAGCACAGATACGCAGTATTTT. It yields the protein CASSEDQGAGVPESTDTQYF.

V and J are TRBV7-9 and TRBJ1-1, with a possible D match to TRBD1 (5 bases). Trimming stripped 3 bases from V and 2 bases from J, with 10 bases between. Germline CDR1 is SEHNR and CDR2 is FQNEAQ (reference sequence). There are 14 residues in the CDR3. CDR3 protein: CASSLRQINTEAFF. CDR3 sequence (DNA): TGTGCCAGCAGCTTGAGACAGATAAACACTGAAGCTTTCTTT.

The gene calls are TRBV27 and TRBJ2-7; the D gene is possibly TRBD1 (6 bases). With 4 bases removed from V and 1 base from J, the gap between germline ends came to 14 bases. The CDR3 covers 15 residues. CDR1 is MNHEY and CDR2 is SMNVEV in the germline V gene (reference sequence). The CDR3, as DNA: TGTGCCAGCAGTTCGCCATCGACAGGATCCTACGAGCAGTACTTC. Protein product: CASSSPSTGSYEQYF.

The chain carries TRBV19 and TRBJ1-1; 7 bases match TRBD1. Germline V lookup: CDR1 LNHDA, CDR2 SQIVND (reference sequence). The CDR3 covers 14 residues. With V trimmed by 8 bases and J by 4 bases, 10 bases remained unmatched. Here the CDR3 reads CASGTRAGGTEAFF. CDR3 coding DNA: TGTGCCAGTGGGACCCGGGCAGGGGGCACTGAAGCTTTCTTT.

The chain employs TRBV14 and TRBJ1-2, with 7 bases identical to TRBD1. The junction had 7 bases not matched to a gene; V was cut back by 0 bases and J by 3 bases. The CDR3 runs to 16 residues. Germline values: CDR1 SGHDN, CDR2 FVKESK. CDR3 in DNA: TGTGCCAGCAGCCAAGACTCGGCCGGGACAGACTATGGCTACACCTTC. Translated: CASSQDSAGTDYGYTF.

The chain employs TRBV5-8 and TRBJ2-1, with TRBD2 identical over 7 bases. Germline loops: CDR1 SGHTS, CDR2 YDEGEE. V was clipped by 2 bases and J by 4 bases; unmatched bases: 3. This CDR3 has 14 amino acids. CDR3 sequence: CASSFGGSYNEQFF. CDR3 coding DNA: TGTGCCAGCAGCTTTGGCGGGAGTTACAATGAGCAGTTCTTC.

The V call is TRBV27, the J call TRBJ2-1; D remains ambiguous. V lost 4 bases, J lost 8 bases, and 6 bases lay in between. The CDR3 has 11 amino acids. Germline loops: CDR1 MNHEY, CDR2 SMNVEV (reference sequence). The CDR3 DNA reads TGTGCCAGCAGTTGGTCGGATGAGCAGTTCTTC. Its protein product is CASSWSDEQFF.

The CDR3 DNA sequence: TGTGCCAGCAGTGCGTTGACCAGGGGGACCGGGGAGCTGTTTTTT. As protein: CASSALTRGTGELFF. The rearrangement links TRBV25-1 to TRBJ2-2; 7 bases are shared with TRBD1. The CDR3 spans 15 residues. In germline, CDR1 is MGHDK, CDR2 SYGVNS. J lost 5 bases, V lost 4 bases, and 7 bases had no gene match.

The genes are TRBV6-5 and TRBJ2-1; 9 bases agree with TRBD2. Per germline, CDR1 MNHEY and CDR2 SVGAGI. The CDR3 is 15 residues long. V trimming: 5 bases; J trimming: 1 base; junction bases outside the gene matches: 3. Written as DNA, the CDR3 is TGTGCCAGCAGTAATGCGGGAGGGTCCTACAATGAGCAGTTCTTC. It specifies CASSNAGGSYNEQFF.

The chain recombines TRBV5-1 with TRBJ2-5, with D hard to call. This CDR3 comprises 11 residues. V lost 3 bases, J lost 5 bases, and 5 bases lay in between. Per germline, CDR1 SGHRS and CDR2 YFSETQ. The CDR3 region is CASSYRETQYF. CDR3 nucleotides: TGCGCCAGCAGCTACCGGGAGACCCAGTACTTC.

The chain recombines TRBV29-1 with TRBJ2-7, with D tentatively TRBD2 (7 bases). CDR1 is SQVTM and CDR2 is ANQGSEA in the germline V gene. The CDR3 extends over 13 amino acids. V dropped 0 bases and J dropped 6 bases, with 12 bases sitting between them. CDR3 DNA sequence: TGCAGCGTTGAAGAGGGGGGGGCGGGCGAGCAGTACTTC. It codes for CSVEEGGAGEQYF.

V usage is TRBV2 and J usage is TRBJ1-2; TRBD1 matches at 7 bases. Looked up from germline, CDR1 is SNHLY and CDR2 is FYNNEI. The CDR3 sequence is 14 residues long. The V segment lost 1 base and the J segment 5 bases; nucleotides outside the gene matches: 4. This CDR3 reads CASSEGGQKYGYTF. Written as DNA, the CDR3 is TGTGCCAGCAGTGAAGGGGGACAGAAATATGGCTACACCTTC.

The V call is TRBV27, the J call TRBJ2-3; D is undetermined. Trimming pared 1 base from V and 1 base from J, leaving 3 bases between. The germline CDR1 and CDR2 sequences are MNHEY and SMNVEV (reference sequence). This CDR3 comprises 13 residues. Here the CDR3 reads CASSLWRTDTQYF. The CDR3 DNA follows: TGTGCCAGCAGTTTATGGCGCACAGATACGCAGTATTTT.

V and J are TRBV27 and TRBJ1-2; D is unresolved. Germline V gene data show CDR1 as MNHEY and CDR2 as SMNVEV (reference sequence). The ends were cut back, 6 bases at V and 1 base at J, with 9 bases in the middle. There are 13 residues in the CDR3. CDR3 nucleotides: TGTGCCAGCAGACCGGACTTTAACTATGGCTACACCTTC. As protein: CASRPDFNYGYTF.

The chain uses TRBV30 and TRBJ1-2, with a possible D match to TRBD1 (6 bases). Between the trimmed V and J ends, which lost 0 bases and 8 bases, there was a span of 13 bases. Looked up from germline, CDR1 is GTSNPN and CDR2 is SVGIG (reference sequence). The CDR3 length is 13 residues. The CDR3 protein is CAWSVHAGVGYTF. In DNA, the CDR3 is TGTGCCTGGAGTGTACATGCAGGGGTCGGCTACACCTTC.

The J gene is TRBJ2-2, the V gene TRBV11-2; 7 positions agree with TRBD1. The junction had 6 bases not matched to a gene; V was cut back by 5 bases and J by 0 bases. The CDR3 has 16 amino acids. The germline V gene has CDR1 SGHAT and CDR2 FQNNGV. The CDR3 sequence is CASSQKDRSNTGELFF. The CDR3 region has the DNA TGTGCCAGCAGCCAGAAGGACAGGTCGAACACCGGGGAGCTGTTTTTT.

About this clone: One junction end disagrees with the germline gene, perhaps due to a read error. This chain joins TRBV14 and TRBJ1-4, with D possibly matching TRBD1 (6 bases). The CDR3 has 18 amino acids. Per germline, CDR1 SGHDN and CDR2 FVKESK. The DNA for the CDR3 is TGTGCCAGCAGTCAAGGGGACATCCTTTTTGCAACTAATGAAAAACTGTTTTTT. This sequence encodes CASSQGDILFATNEKLFF.

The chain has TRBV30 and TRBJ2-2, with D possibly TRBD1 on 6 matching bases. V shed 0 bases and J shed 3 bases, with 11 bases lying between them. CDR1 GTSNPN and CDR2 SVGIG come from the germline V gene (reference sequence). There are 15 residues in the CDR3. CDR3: CAWSVQGTYTGELFF. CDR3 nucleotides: TGTGCCTGGAGTGTACAGGGCACATACACCGGGGAGCTGTTTTTT.

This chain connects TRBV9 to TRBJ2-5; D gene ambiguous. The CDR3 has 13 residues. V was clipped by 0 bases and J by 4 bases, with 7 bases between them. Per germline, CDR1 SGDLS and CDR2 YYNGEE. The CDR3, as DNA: TGTGCCAGCAGCGTAGGTCCTAGAGAGACCCAGTACTTC. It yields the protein CASSVGPRETQYF. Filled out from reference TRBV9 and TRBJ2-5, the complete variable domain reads DSGVTQTPKHLITATGQRVTLRCSPRSGDLSVYWYQQSLDQGLQFLIQYYNGEERAKGNILERFSAQQFPDLHSELNLSSLELGDSALYFCASSVGPRETQYFGPGTRLLVL.

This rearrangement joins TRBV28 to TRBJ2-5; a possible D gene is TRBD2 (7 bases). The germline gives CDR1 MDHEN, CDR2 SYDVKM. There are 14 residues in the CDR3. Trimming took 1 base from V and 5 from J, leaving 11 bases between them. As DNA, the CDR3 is TGTGCCAGCAGTTTATTCGGGGGGCGGGAGACCCAGTACTTC. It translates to CASSLFGGRETQYF.

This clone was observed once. The DNA of the CDR3 is TGTGCCAGCAGCCCGACAGGGGTTTACGACGAGCAGTACTTC. Translation gives CASSPTGVYDEQYF. The chain employs TRBV2 and TRBJ2-7; 8 bases are a match to TRBD1. Trimming removed 6 bases from V and 5 bases from J; junction bases left unmatched: 9. The length of the CDR3 is 14 residues. Germline lookup yields CDR1 SNHLY and CDR2 FYNNEI.

CDR3 amino acids: CASSQARGSTETQYF. The CDR3 nucleotides read TGTGCCAGCAGCCAAGCGCGTGGGAGTACCGAGACCCAGTACTTC. The gene calls are TRBV4-2 and TRBJ2-5; possibly TRBD2 for D (5 bases). The germline V gene encodes CDR1 LGHNA and CDR2 YNFKEQ. Trimming took off 1 base at V and 5 bases at J, with 14 bases between the two ends. The CDR3 length is 15 residues.